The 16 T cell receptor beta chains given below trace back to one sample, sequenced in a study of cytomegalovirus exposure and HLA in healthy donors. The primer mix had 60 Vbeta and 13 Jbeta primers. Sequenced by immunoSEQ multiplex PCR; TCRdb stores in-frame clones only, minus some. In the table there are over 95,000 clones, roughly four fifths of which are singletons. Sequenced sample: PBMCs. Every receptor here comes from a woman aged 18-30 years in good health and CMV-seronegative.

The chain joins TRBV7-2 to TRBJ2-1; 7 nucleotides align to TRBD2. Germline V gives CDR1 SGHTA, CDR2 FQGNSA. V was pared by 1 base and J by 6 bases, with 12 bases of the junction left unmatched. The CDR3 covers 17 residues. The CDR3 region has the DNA TGTGCCAGCAGCTTAGAGGGAGGGCGTCGGTTGGGCAATGAGCAGTTCTTC. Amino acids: CASSLEGGRRLGNEQFF.

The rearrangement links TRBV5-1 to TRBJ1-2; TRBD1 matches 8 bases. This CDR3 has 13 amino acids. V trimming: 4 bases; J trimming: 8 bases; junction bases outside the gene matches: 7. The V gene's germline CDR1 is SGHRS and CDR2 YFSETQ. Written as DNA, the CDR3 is TGCGCCAGCAGCCCGGACAGGGCTAGGGGCTACACCTTC. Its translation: CASSPDRARGYTF.

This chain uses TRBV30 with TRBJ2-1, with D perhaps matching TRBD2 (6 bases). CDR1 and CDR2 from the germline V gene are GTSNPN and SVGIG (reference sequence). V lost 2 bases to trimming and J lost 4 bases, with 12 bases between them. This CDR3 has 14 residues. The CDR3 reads CAWSMRGKYNEQFF. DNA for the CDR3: TGTGCCTGGAGTATGCGGGGCAAGTACAATGAGCAGTTCTTC.

The CDR3 reads CASSKQGNMEQYV. CDR3 nucleotides: TGTGCCAGCAGCAAACAGGGGAATATGGAGCAGTACGTC. The chain uses TRBV7-2 and TRBJ2-7, with 7 positions matching TRBD1. The CDR3 length is 13 residues. The V gene end was trimmed by 5 bases and the J gene end by 7 bases; junction bases not matched to a gene: 8. From germline, CDR1 is SGHTA and CDR2 FQGNSA.

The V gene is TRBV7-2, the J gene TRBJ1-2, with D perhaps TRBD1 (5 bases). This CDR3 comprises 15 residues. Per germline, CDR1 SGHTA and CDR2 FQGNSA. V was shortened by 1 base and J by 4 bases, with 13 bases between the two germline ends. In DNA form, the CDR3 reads TGTGCCAGCAGCTTAGATCCCGACAGCCCCTATGGCTACACCTTC. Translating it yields CASSLDPDSPYGYTF.

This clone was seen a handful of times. The CDR3 bases are TGCGCCAGCAGCCCGGGAAGGCCCTCTGAAGCTTTCTTT. Residues: CASSPGRPSEAFF. This chain links TRBV5-1 with TRBJ1-1, with unresolved D. V gave up 4 bases and J gave up 6 bases, with 13 bases separating them. The germline gives CDR1 SGHRS, CDR2 YFSETQ. CDR3 size: 13 residues.

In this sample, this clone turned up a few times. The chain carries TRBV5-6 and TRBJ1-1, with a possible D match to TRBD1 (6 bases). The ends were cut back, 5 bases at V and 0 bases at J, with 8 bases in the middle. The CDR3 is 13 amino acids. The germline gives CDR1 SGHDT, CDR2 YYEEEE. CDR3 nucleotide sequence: TGTGCCAGCAGTAGGGACATGAACACTGAAGCTTTCTTT. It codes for CASSRDMNTEAFF.

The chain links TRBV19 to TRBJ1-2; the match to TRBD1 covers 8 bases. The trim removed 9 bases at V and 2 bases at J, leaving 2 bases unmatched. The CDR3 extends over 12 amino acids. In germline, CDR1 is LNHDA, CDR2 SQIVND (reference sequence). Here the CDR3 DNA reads TGTGCCAGCTGGACAGGGAACTATGGCTACACCTTC. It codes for CASWTGNYGYTF.

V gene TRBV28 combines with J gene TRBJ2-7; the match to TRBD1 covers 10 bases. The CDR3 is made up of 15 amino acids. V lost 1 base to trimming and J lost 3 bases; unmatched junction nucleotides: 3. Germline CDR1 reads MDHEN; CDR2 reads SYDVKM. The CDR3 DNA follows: TGTGCCAGCAGTTTATTCGACAGGGGGCTCTACGAGCAGTACTTC. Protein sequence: CASSLFDRGLYEQYF.

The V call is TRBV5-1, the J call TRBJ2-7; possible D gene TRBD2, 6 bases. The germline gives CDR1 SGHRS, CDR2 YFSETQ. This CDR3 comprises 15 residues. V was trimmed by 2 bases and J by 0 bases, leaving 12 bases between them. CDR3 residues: CASSFDFGSSYEQYF. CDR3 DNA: TGCGCCAGCAGCTTCGACTTCGGGAGCTCCTACGAGCAGTACTTC.

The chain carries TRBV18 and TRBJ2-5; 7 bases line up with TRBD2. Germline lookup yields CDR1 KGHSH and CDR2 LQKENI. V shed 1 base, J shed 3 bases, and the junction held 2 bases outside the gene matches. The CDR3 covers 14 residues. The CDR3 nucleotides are TGTGCCAGCTCACCACGACTAGCAGAAGAGACCCAGTACTTC. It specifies CASSPRLAEETQYF.

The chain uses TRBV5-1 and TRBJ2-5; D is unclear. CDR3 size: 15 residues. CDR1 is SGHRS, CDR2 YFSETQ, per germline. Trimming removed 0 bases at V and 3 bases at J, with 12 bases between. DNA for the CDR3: TGCGCCAGCAGCTTGGGTCTAGGTGCGGAAGAGACCCAGTACTTC. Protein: CASSLGLGAEETQYF.

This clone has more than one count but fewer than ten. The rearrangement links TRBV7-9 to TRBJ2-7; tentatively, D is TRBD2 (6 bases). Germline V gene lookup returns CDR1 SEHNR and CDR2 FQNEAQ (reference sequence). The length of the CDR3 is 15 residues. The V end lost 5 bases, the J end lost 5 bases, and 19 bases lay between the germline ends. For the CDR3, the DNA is TGTGCCAGCAGCCAGGGCCCCGGGAGAGTTGACGAGCAGTACTTC. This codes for CASSQGPGRVDEQYF.

The CDR3 region is CASSDGQGDEQYV. CDR3 sequence (DNA): TGTGCCAGCAGTGACGGACAGGGGGACGAGCAGTACGTC. The chain is built from TRBV6-1 and TRBJ2-7, with TRBD1 matching 10 bases. V shed 3 bases, J shed 5 bases, and the junction held 1 base outside the gene matches. Germline V gene data show CDR1 as MNHNS and CDR2 as SASEGT. The CDR3 runs to 13 residues.

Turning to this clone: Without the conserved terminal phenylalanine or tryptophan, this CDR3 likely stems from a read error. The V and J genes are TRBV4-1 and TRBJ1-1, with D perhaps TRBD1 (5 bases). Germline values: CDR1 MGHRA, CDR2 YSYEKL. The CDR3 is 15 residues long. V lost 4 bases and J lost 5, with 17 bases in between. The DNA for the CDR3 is TGCGCCAGCAGCCGCTTGCGGGGGGATTGGACTGAAGCTTTCTCT. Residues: CASSRLRGDWTEAFS.

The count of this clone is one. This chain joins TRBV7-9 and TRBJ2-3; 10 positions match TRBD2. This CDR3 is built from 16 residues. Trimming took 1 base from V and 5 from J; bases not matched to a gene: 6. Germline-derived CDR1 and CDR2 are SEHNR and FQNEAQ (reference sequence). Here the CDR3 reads CASSLVSSGRRDTQYF. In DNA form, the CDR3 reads TGTGCCAGCAGCTTAGTGTCTAGCGGGAGACGAGATACGCAGTATTTT.